Listed below are T cell receptor beta chains from one sample, sequenced in a study of blood T cell repertoires in COVID-19. Assay used: immunoSEQ multiplex PCR; TCRdb lists only in-frame clones, some missing. The sample lists around 42,000 clones, 90% seen once, with approximately 3% in the top ten. The sample taken for sequencing was peripheral blood. Every receptor here comes from a man aged 50-60 years with active COVID-19. Each CDR3 is given with its conserved first and last residue. Each record gives: CDR3 DNA, CDR3 protein, J gene, V gene, clone size, D gene. D genes are given only for firm matches. Only part of the rows carry a size: once, few, many, or a class if the clone is expanded.

cdr3_nt: TGTGCCAGCAGCCAAGATAGGAGACTAGCGGGGGGCCAAGCCAAAAACATTCAGTACTTC; cdr3_aa: CASSQDRRLAGGQAKNIQYF; j_call: TRBJ2-4; v_call: TRBV4-2; clone_size: NA; d_call: TRBD2
cdr3_nt: TGTGCCAGCAGTTTGAGCTCTGAAGCTTTCTTT; cdr3_aa: CASSLSSEAFF; j_call: TRBJ1-1; v_call: TRBV28; clone_size: NA; d_call: NA
cdr3_nt: TGTGCCAGCAGCACAGGGGTAGCCAAAAACATTCAGTACTTC; cdr3_aa: CASSTGVAKNIQYF; j_call: TRBJ2-4; v_call: TRBV11-3; clone_size: NA; d_call: TRBD1
cdr3_nt: TGTGCCAGCAGTTTTCGACAGGGCTTTATGTCCTACAATGAGCAGTTCTTC; cdr3_aa: CASSFRQGFMSYNEQFF; j_call: TRBJ2-1; v_call: TRBV27; clone_size: once; d_call: TRBD1
cdr3_nt: TGTGCCAGCAGTTACGCGGCGGGATCCTACGAGCAGTACTTC; cdr3_aa: CASSYAAGSYEQYF; j_call: TRBJ2-7; v_call: TRBV6-5; clone_size: NA; d_call: NA
cdr3_nt: TGTGCCAGTAGTATACCCACGGGACAGGGAGGCTACGAGCAGTACTTC; cdr3_aa: CASSIPTGQGGYEQYF; j_call: TRBJ2-7; v_call: TRBV19; clone_size: NA; d_call: TRBD1
cdr3_nt: TGCGCCAGCAGCCAAGGAGCGGCAGGGGGCGCGTCGGGTGAAAAACTGTTTTTT; cdr3_aa: CASSQGAAGGASGEKLFF; j_call: TRBJ1-4; v_call: TRBV4-3; clone_size: once; d_call: TRBD1
cdr3_nt: TGCGCCAGCAGCTCCGACAGCTATGGCTACACCTTC; cdr3_aa: CASSSDSYGYTF; j_call: TRBJ1-2; v_call: TRBV5-1; clone_size: NA; d_call: NA
cdr3_nt: TGCGCCAGCAGCCACGACAGGAGCTACGAGCAGTACTTC; cdr3_aa: CASSHDRSYEQYF; j_call: TRBJ2-7; v_call: TRBV4-3; clone_size: once; d_call: NA
cdr3_nt: TGTGCCAGCAGCTTGGACGGAGTAGCGGGGGGGCGTGAGACCCAGTACTTC; cdr3_aa: CASSLDGVAGGRETQYF; j_call: TRBJ2-5; v_call: TRBV5-8; clone_size: NA; d_call: TRBD2
cdr3_nt: TGTGCCACCAGCAGAGGGACAGGGGGAACCTACAATGAGCAGTTCTTC; cdr3_aa: CATSRGTGGTYNEQFF; j_call: TRBJ2-1; v_call: TRBV15; clone_size: NA; d_call: TRBD1
cdr3_nt: TGTGCCAGCACCCGGGGGGCCCTAGATACGCAGTATTTT; cdr3_aa: CASTRGALDTQYF; j_call: TRBJ2-3; v_call: TRBV6-5; clone_size: few; d_call: NA
cdr3_nt: TGTGCCAGCAGCCAGGGCTTCGAGCAGTACTTC; cdr3_aa: CASSQGFEQYF; j_call: TRBJ2-7; v_call: TRBV6-5; clone_size: NA; d_call: NA
cdr3_nt: TGTGCCAGCAGTCAAGGGTCAGGGACCTACAATGAGCAGTTCTTC; cdr3_aa: CASSQGSGTYNEQFF; j_call: TRBJ2-1; v_call: TRBV3-1/TRBV3-2; clone_size: NA; d_call: NA
cdr3_nt: TGTGCCAGCAGTTTAGGTAGCGAGCAGTACTTC; cdr3_aa: CASSLGSEQYF; j_call: TRBJ2-7; v_call: TRBV12-3/TRBV12-4; clone_size: NA; d_call: NA
cdr3_nt: TGCGCCAGCAGTGATAACACGGGAGCCTCCTACGAGCAGTACTTC; cdr3_aa: CASSDNTGASYEQYF; j_call: TRBJ2-7; v_call: TRBV10-2; clone_size: NA; d_call: NA
cdr3_nt: TGTGCCAGCAGGGGACATCCCAGGGGGTATGGCTACACCTTC; cdr3_aa: CASRGHPRGYGYTF; j_call: TRBJ1-2; v_call: TRBV7-2; clone_size: once; d_call: TRBD1
cdr3_nt: TGTGCCAGCAGCTTAGGACAGAGTCTTAGGTATGGCTACACCTTC; cdr3_aa: CASSLGQSLRYGYTF; j_call: TRBJ1-2; v_call: TRBV7-9; clone_size: NA; d_call: NA
cdr3_nt: TGTGCCAGCAGCCAAGAATTGAGGGGGACGTGGACAGATACGCAGTATTTT; cdr3_aa: CASSQELRGTWTDTQYF; j_call: TRBJ2-3; v_call: TRBV4-2; clone_size: once; d_call: NA
cdr3_nt: TGTGCCAGCAGCTTGACCTTAGGACAGGGCCAAGAGACCCAGTACTTC; cdr3_aa: CASSLTLGQGQETQYF; j_call: TRBJ2-5; v_call: TRBV5-4; clone_size: NA; d_call: TRBD1
cdr3_nt: TGTGCCAGCAGTCGTCCCAATCAGCCCCAGCATTTT; cdr3_aa: CASSRPNQPQHF; j_call: TRBJ1-5; v_call: TRBV6-5; clone_size: NA; d_call: NA
cdr3_nt: TGTGCCAGCAGCGCAAGGACAGGGACCGGGGAGCTGTTTTTT; cdr3_aa: CASSARTGTGELFF; j_call: TRBJ2-2; v_call: TRBV2; clone_size: NA; d_call: TRBD1
cdr3_nt: TGTGCCAGCAGTTTAAGCGGGGGCACAGATACGCAGTATTTT; cdr3_aa: CASSLSGGTDTQYF; j_call: TRBJ2-3; v_call: TRBV28; clone_size: few; d_call: TRBD2
cdr3_nt: TGTGCCAGCAGCAGAGGGATGTACGAGCAGTACTTC; cdr3_aa: CASSRGMYEQYF; j_call: TRBJ2-7; v_call: TRBV7-9; clone_size: NA; d_call: NA
cdr3_nt: TGTGCCAGCAGCCAATCAGCCACAGGGGGCGACGGCTACACCTTC; cdr3_aa: CASSQSATGGDGYTF; j_call: TRBJ1-2; v_call: TRBV16; clone_size: NA; d_call: TRBD1
cdr3_nt: TGTGCCAGCAGCTTAGATGTGGGGGGGCACACAGATACGCAGTATTTT; cdr3_aa: CASSLDVGGHTDTQYF; j_call: TRBJ2-3; v_call: TRBV7-6; clone_size: NA; d_call: NA
cdr3_nt: TGTGCTAGTGCCCTACTCGCGGCCTTCTCTGGAAACACCATATATTTT; cdr3_aa: CASALLAAFSGNTIYF; j_call: TRBJ1-3; v_call: TRBV12-5; clone_size: once; d_call: NA
cdr3_nt: TGTGCCAGCACCGTGAGGAACTCCCAGCCCCAGCATTTT; cdr3_aa: CASTVRNSQPQHF; j_call: TRBJ1-5; v_call: TRBV12-3/TRBV12-4; clone_size: once; d_call: NA
cdr3_nt: TGCGCCAGCAGGACACAACCGGGACAGGGTTCTGGAAACACCATATATTTT; cdr3_aa: CASRTQPGQGSGNTIYF; j_call: TRBJ1-3; v_call: TRBV5-1; clone_size: NA; d_call: TRBD1
cdr3_nt: TGTGCCAGCAGCATCTGGACAGGGGGCGCGGGGGAGACCCAGTACTTC; cdr3_aa: CASSIWTGGAGETQYF; j_call: TRBJ2-5; v_call: TRBV14; clone_size: NA; d_call: TRBD1
cdr3_nt: TGCGCCAGCAGCCAAGATCGTATCGCGGGGAGGGGGCAGTTCTTC; cdr3_aa: CASSQDRIAGRGQFF; j_call: TRBJ2-1; v_call: TRBV4-3; clone_size: NA; d_call: TRBD2
cdr3_nt: TGTGCCAGCATGCAGGGCTCTGGAAACACCATATATTTT; cdr3_aa: CASMQGSGNTIYF; j_call: TRBJ1-3; v_call: TRBV2; clone_size: NA; d_call: NA
cdr3_nt: TGTGCTAGCAGCCAAAGACAGGGTACTACCAATGAGCAGTTCTTC; cdr3_aa: CASSQRQGTTNEQFF; j_call: TRBJ2-1; v_call: TRBV7-7; clone_size: NA; d_call: TRBD1
cdr3_nt: TGTGCCAGCAGCGTAGGACAGGGGGCGGTTGAAGCTTTCTTT; cdr3_aa: CASSVGQGAVEAFF; j_call: TRBJ1-1; v_call: TRBV9; clone_size: NA; d_call: TRBD1
cdr3_nt: TGCGCCAGCAGCCGAACCACTAGCGGGGGATACAATGAGCAGTTCTTC; cdr3_aa: CASSRTTSGGYNEQFF; j_call: TRBJ2-1; v_call: TRBV4-3; clone_size: NA; d_call: TRBD2
cdr3_nt: TGTGCCAGCAGTTGGATGGGGGGGCAGTTCTTC; cdr3_aa: CASSWMGGQFF; j_call: TRBJ2-1; v_call: TRBV7-9; clone_size: NA; d_call: NA
cdr3_nt: TGTGCCAGCCTACCCCGGGCGACTAGCGGGGGGAAACCACCCAATGAGCAGTTCTTC; cdr3_aa: CASLPRATSGGKPPNEQFF; j_call: TRBJ2-1; v_call: TRBV7-2; clone_size: NA; d_call: TRBD2
cdr3_nt: TGTGCCAGCAGCCCCGGACTAGCGGGGAGCACAGATACGCAGTATTTT; cdr3_aa: CASSPGLAGSTDTQYF; j_call: TRBJ2-3; v_call: TRBV11-3; clone_size: NA; d_call: TRBD2
cdr3_nt: TGTGCCAGCAGCCAAACTAGCGGGGGGCCCTCCATTCAGTACTTC; cdr3_aa: CASSQTSGGPSIQYF; j_call: TRBJ2-4; v_call: TRBV7-2; clone_size: NA; d_call: TRBD2
cdr3_nt: TGTGCCAGCAGTTTACAGAAGCAGGGATTCCCCGGTGACACCGGGGAGCTGTTTTTT; cdr3_aa: CASSLQKQGFPGDTGELFF; j_call: TRBJ2-2; v_call: TRBV28; clone_size: NA; d_call: NA
cdr3_nt: TGCGCCAGCAGCCCCTTGGCGACAGGGGGGGATGAAAAACTGTTTTTT; cdr3_aa: CASSPLATGGDEKLFF; j_call: TRBJ1-4; v_call: TRBV5-1; clone_size: NA; d_call: TRBD1
cdr3_nt: TGTGCCAGCAGCCGGACTAGCGGGAATGAGCAGTTCTTC; cdr3_aa: CASSRTSGNEQFF; j_call: TRBJ2-1; v_call: TRBV6-2/TRBV6-3; clone_size: NA; d_call: TRBD2
cdr3_nt: TGTGCCAGCAGCCGGACAGGGAATTCCTACGAGCAGTACTTC; cdr3_aa: CASSRTGNSYEQYF; j_call: TRBJ2-7; v_call: TRBV5-6; clone_size: NA; d_call: TRBD1
cdr3_nt: TGTGCCAGCAGCGACCGGGACAGGGTAGGCGAGCAGTACTTC; cdr3_aa: CASSDRDRVGEQYF; j_call: TRBJ2-7; v_call: TRBV9; clone_size: NA; d_call: TRBD1
cdr3_nt: TGTGCCAGCAGCTTAGCAGCGGGGGTCAACGTCCTGACTTTC; cdr3_aa: CASSLAAGVNVLTF; j_call: TRBJ2-6; v_call: TRBV7-2; clone_size: NA; d_call: TRBD2
cdr3_nt: TGTGCCAGCAGTTATGCGAGGGGGTGGGAGAACACTGAAGCTTTCTTT; cdr3_aa: CASSYARGWENTEAFF; j_call: TRBJ1-1; v_call: TRBV27; clone_size: NA; d_call: NA
cdr3_nt: TGTGCCAGCTCACGGGGGACAGGGCTTAGTCAGCCCCAGCATTTT; cdr3_aa: CASSRGTGLSQPQHF; j_call: TRBJ1-5; v_call: TRBV18; clone_size: NA; d_call: TRBD1
cdr3_nt: TGTGCCAGCAAAAAGACCGGGACTAGCGGGGGATCCTACGAGCAGTACTTC; cdr3_aa: CASKKTGTSGGSYEQYF; j_call: TRBJ2-7; v_call: TRBV2; clone_size: NA; d_call: TRBD2
cdr3_nt: TGTGCCAGTAAAGCAGGGAAAGGCTATGGCTACACCTTC; cdr3_aa: CASKAGKGYGYTF; j_call: TRBJ1-2; v_call: TRBV19; clone_size: NA; d_call: NA
cdr3_nt: TGTGCCAGCAGCCGGCCGGGACTAGCTAGCAATGAGCAGTTCTTC; cdr3_aa: CASSRPGLASNEQFF; j_call: TRBJ2-1; v_call: TRBV3-1/TRBV3-2; clone_size: NA; d_call: TRBD2
cdr3_nt: TGCGCCAGCAGCCAAACAGCGGGTGGGCAAGAGACCCAGTACTTC; cdr3_aa: CASSQTAGGQETQYF; j_call: TRBJ2-5; v_call: TRBV4-3; clone_size: NA; d_call: NA
cdr3_nt: TGTGCCAGCAGCCTGGGCCTCCCGGAGCAGTACTTC; cdr3_aa: CASSLGLPEQYF; j_call: TRBJ2-7; v_call: TRBV12-3/TRBV12-4; clone_size: NA; d_call: NA
cdr3_nt: TGTGCTAGTGGCACAGGTAAGGGATCGGCCACTGAAGCTTTCTTT; cdr3_aa: CASGTGKGSATEAFF; j_call: TRBJ1-1; v_call: TRBV12-5; clone_size: NA; d_call: NA